This is a list of T cell receptor beta chains from one sample in a study of blood T cell repertoires in COVID-19. Profiling relied on immunoSEQ multiplex PCR, and the TCRdb table lists in-frame clones only, not all of them. This sample carries approximately 97,000 clones, around nine tenths of them seen once, and the ten largest clones take 1.9%. Sequencing was carried out using peripheral blood. The receptors here all came from a woman in her forties or fifties with COVID-19, enrolled during active disease. The CDR3 runs from the conserved cysteine through the conserved F or W. A D gene is named only where the DNA matches it firmly. Clone size appears in some rows only: once, few, many, or a class for an expanded clone.

V	D	J	size	DNA	CDR3
TRBV2	NA	TRBJ1-6	NA	TGTGCCAGCAGTGAGGACAGCTCCTATAATTCACCCCTCCACTTT	CASSEDSSYNSPLHF
TRBV11-3	NA	TRBJ2-3	NA	TGTGCCAGCAGCTTAGTGGCGGGGCTAACTAGCACAGATACGCAGTATTTT	CASSLVAGLTSTDTQYF
TRBV5-1	NA	TRBJ2-3	NA	TGCGCCAGCAGCCGCCCCTGGGCGGAGGAGACGGAAGATACGCAGTATTTT	CASSRPWAEETEDTQYF
TRBV5-4	TRBD2	TRBJ2-2	once	TGTGCCAGCAGCTGGATTGGACTAGCGGGAACCGGGGAGCTGTTTTTT	CASSWIGLAGTGELFF
TRBV7-9	TRBD1	TRBJ1-6	once	TGTGCCAGCAGCTCACCACCGGGACAGGGTAATTCACCCCTCCACTTT	CASSSPPGQGNSPLHF
TRBV5-5	TRBD2	TRBJ2-1	NA	TGTGCCAGCAGCTTGCTAGCGGGGACCTACAATGAGCAGTTCTTC	CASSLLAGTYNEQFF
TRBV5-4	NA	TRBJ2-1	NA	TGTGCCAGCAGGGCGGGACTGTCACCCGGGGATGAGCAGTTCTTC	CASRAGLSPGDEQFF
TRBV4-1	TRBD2	TRBJ2-1	NA	TGCGCCAGCAGCCAGGAGGCGAGCGGGGGTTCCTACAATGAGCAGTTCTTC	CASSQEASGGSYNEQFF
TRBV6-1	NA	TRBJ1-1	NA	TGTGCCAGCAGTGAACTGGTGAATTACATGAACACTGAAGCTTTCTTT	CASSELVNYMNTEAFF
TRBV10-1	NA	TRBJ1-1	NA	TGCGCCAGCAGTGAAGGAGAGAACACTGAAGCTTTCTTT	CASSEGENTEAFF
TRBV28	NA	TRBJ1-6	NA	TGTGCCACCTCAAAATTGACGAGGAATTCACCCCTCCACTTT	CATSKLTRNSPLHF
TRBV20-1	NA	TRBJ2-6	NA	TGCAGTGCTAGTATGGACAGCGTGATCTCTGGGGCCAACGTCCTGACTTTC	CSASMDSVISGANVLTF
TRBV5-6	TRBD1	TRBJ1-3	NA	TGTGCCAGCAGCCCTTGGGGGACAGCGGGAAACACCATATATTTT	CASSPWGTAGNTIYF
TRBV6-5	NA	TRBJ1-1	NA	TGTGCCAGCAGTATGACAGTTCGCACTGAAGCTTTCTTT	CASSMTVRTEAFF
TRBV7-2	TRBD1	TRBJ1-3	NA	TGTGCCAGCAGCCCGGACAGGCTTCTTTACTCTGGAAACACCATATATTTT	CASSPDRLLYSGNTIYF
TRBV9	TRBD1	TRBJ1-4	NA	TGTGCCAGCAGCTTACCAGGGGGAACTAATGAAAAACTGTTTTTT	CASSLPGGTNEKLFF
TRBV7-8	TRBD1	TRBJ1-2	once	TGTGCCAGCAGCTATGACAGGGGTGGCTACACCTTC	CASSYDRGGYTF
TRBV6-5	TRBD1	TRBJ1-5	NA	TGTGCCAGCAGGGGGACAGGGTCTCAGCCCCAGCATTTT	CASRGTGSQPQHF
TRBV7-2	NA	TRBJ2-2	NA	TGTGCCAGCAGCTTAGCCCCCTCCCTAGGCCCCGGGGAGCTGTTTTTT	CASSLAPSLGPGELFF
TRBV5-5	NA	TRBJ2-2	NA	TGTGCCAGCAGCTTCAGGCGCGATGTAACCGGGGAGCTGTTTTTT	CASSFRRDVTGELFF
TRBV3-1/TRBV3-2	TRBD2	TRBJ2-3	NA	TGTGCCAGCAGCAACGGGACTAGCGGGACAAGGGGGGTAGATACGCAGTATTTT	CASSNGTSGTRGVDTQYF
TRBV19	NA	TRBJ1-4	NA	TGTGCCACCTCGGACGGACTAATTAATGAAAAACTGTTTTTT	CATSDGLINEKLFF
TRBV13	NA	TRBJ2-5	once	TGTGCCAGCAGCTTAAGAGGGCGGGGACAAGAGACCCAGTACTTC	CASSLRGRGQETQYF
TRBV28	NA	TRBJ1-5	NA	TGTGCCAGCAGTCTAGGGCAGGGAAGACAGCCCCAGCATTTT	CASSLGQGRQPQHF
TRBV13	NA	TRBJ2-1	NA	TGTGCCAGCAGCTTAAGGGGTTACAATGAGCAGTTCTTC	CASSLRGYNEQFF
TRBV24-1	NA	TRBJ1-4	once	TGTGCCACCAGTGATTTGACGGCAGGGCAGGGTGAAAAACTGTTTTTT	CATSDLTAGQGEKLFF
TRBV7-2	NA	TRBJ1-1	NA	TGTGCCAGCAGCTTAGGCCTATTTTCGGGAGCTTTCTTT	CASSLGLFSGAFF
TRBV6-2/TRBV6-3	TRBD1	TRBJ1-1	NA	TGTGCCAGCAGTTACCCTGATTACTCCGGGACAGTCAACACTGAAGCTTTCTTT	CASSYPDYSGTVNTEAFF
TRBV27	NA	TRBJ2-1	NA	TGTGCCAGCAGTCCCCCCCTATCCTATAGTGTTGAGCAGTTCTTC	CASSPPLSYSVEQFF
TRBV7-9	NA	TRBJ1-1	once	TGTGCCAGCAGCTTATCGGACAGGAACACTGAAGCTTTCTTT	CASSLSDRNTEAFF
TRBV11-1	NA	TRBJ2-6	NA	TGTGCCAGCAGCTCTAACAGGGCTGGGGCCAACGTCCTGACTTTC	CASSSNRAGANVLTF
TRBV12-3/TRBV12-4	NA	TRBJ1-1	few	TGTGCCAGCAGAATTACAGGAGGGACTGAAGCTTTCTTT	CASRITGGTEAFF
TRBV2	NA	TRBJ1-4	NA	TGTGCCAGCAGTGAGCGTCAGGGAACTAATGAAAAACTGTTTTTT	CASSERQGTNEKLFF
TRBV6-5	NA	TRBJ2-7	once	TGTGCCAGCACCACAGAGTCCTACGAGCAGTACTTC	CASTTESYEQYF
TRBV10-3	NA	TRBJ1-6	NA	TGTGCCATCAGTGAGTCGAGGGGGGGGACGAATTCACCCCTCCACTTT	CAISESRGGTNSPLHF
TRBV3-1/TRBV3-2	NA	TRBJ2-1	NA	TGTGCCAGCAGCCAAGTACTCACGAGCTACAATGAGCAGTTCTTC	CASSQVLTSYNEQFF
TRBV4-1	NA	TRBJ1-3	NA	TGCGCCAGCAGCCCCGGGACACCTAAGAAATATAGCTCTGGAAACACCATATATTTT	CASSPGTPKKYSSGNTIYF